Below, 31 T cell receptor beta chains from the same sample are listed, as sequenced in a study of cytomegalovirus exposure and HLA in healthy donors. In the PCR, 60 Vbeta and 13 Jbeta primers were used. Assay: immunoSEQ multiplex PCR; the TCRdb copy retains only in-frame clones and omits some. The top ten clones hold approximately 7% of a sample with roughly 160,000 clones, 80% to 90% of them seen once. Source material: PBMCs. These receptor sequences come from a woman under 40 in good health and CMV-seropositive.

The chain combines TRBV10-3 with TRBJ2-1; D gene ambiguous. Germline CDR1 reads ENHRY; CDR2 reads SYGVKD. The CDR3 has 14 amino acids. V was cut by 2 bases and J by 1 base, with 6 bases left in between. The CDR3 DNA reads TGTGCCATCAGTGAGACCGGGTCCTACAATGAGCAGTTCTTC. It translates to CAISETGSYNEQFF.

The V gene is TRBV4-2, the J gene TRBJ1-2, with unresolved D. Germline V gene sequence: CDR1 LGHNA, CDR2 YNFKEQ. Trimming took off 0 bases at V and 5 bases at J, with 7 bases between the two ends. CDR3 size: 13 residues. CDR3 sequence (DNA): TGTGCCAGCAGCCAAGAGACCGGGTATGGCTACACCTTC. Translating it yields CASSQETGYGYTF.

The rearrangement joins TRBV10-3 to TRBJ1-2; D not certain. This CDR3 spans 13 amino acids. In germline, CDR1 is ENHRY, CDR2 SYGVKD. The V gene lost 4 bases and the J gene lost 2 bases, with 8 bases spanning the gap. The CDR3 nucleotides read TGTGCCATCAGTGTTAAAGAGAACTATGGCTACACCTTC. It specifies CAISVKENYGYTF.

The gene calls are TRBV6-5 and TRBJ1-1; D gene uncertain. Germline CDR1 is MNHEY and CDR2 is SVGAGI. There are 15 residues in the CDR3. The germline V and J ends were trimmed by 6 bases and 4 bases, with 18 bases remaining between them. This CDR3 reads CASSPSGMGGTEAFF. DNA for the CDR3: TGTGCCAGCAGCCCCTCGGGTATGGGAGGCACTGAAGCTTTCTTT.

The chain recombines TRBV5-6 with TRBJ1-1; TRBD1 agrees at 11 bases. This CDR3 has 15 residues. Losses at the gene ends were 5 bases for V and 3 bases for J; bases not matched to a gene: 6. The V gene's germline CDR1 is SGHDT and CDR2 YYEEEE. The CDR3 sequence: CASRRTGGGYTEAFF. DNA for the CDR3: TGTGCCAGCAGGCGGACAGGGGGCGGGTACACTGAAGCTTTCTTT.

The CDR3 region is CASSLQGTPQFF. CDR3 sequence (DNA): TGTGCCAGCAGTTTACAGGGAACCCCTCAGTTCTTC. The chain employs TRBV27 and TRBJ2-1; D possibly corresponds to TRBD1 (5 bases). The germline CDR1 and CDR2 sequences are MNHEY and SMNVEV (reference sequence). V was pared by 2 bases and J by 13 bases, with 12 bases between. This CDR3 has 12 amino acids.

The rearrangement links TRBV11-2 to TRBJ2-7; the D gene is possibly TRBD1 (7 bases). This CDR3 spans 16 amino acids. The ends were cut back, 5 bases at V and 3 bases at J, with 20 bases in the middle. CDR1 and CDR2 from the germline V gene are SGHAT and FQNNGV. CDR3 loop: CASSLGTGQAFYEQYF. CDR3 nucleotide sequence: TGTGCCAGCAGCCTGGGGACTGGACAGGCATTCTACGAGCAGTACTTC.

The chain is built from TRBV5-1 and TRBJ2-5; 7 bases map to TRBD2. CDR1 is SGHRS, CDR2 YFSETQ, per germline. The junction had 8 bases not matched to a gene; V was cut back by 4 bases and J by 2 bases. CDR3 length: 15 residues. The CDR3 reads CASSPGGQGQETQYF. The DNA for the CDR3 is TGCGCCAGCAGCCCGGGGGGTCAGGGACAAGAGACCCAGTACTTC.

This chain joins TRBV5-5 and TRBJ2-5; D is unresolved. CDR3 length: 14 amino acids. CDR1 and CDR2 from the germline V gene are SGHKS and YYEKEE (reference sequence). Trimming removed 0 bases from V and 5 bases from J, with 11 bases in between. The CDR3 loop is CASSLGPGFETQYF. CDR3 bases: TGTGCCAGCAGCTTGGGTCCCGGGTTTGAGACCCAGTACTTC.

In its sample, this clone was seen once. This chain joins TRBV9 and TRBJ2-1, with TRBD2 identical over 7 bases. The CDR3 has 18 residues. The germline V gene encodes CDR1 SGDLS and CDR2 YYNGEE. V trimming: 0 bases; J trimming: 1 base; junction bases outside the gene matches: 10. The CDR3 protein is CASSVAGDGRGSYNEQFF. As DNA, the CDR3 is TGTGCCAGCAGCGTAGCTGGCGACGGGCGGGGGTCCTACAATGAGCAGTTCTTC.

The chain employs TRBV14 and TRBJ2-7; weak D call: TRBD1 (6 bases). V was cut by 1 base and J by 3 bases, with 13 bases left in between. CDR3 length equals 15 residues. CDR1 and CDR2 from the germline V gene are SGHDN and FVKESK. This CDR3 reads CASSQVIGRGYEQYF. For the CDR3, the DNA is TGTGCCAGCAGCCAAGTGATAGGCAGGGGCTACGAGCAGTACTTC.

The chain recombines TRBV6-1 with TRBJ1-1, with 8 bases fitting TRBD1. Germline V lookup: CDR1 MNHNS, CDR2 SASEGT. The V and J ends lost 6 bases and 1 base, in that order; junction bases with no gene match: 4. The CDR3 loop spans 14 amino acids. CDR3 DNA: TGTGCCAGCAGCCACGGACAGGGGAACACTGAAGCTTTCTTT. Translation: CASSHGQGNTEAFF.

The rearrangement links TRBV10-1 to TRBJ1-2; D might be TRBD1 (6 bases). Between the trimmed V and J ends, which lost 8 bases and 3 bases, there was a span of 22 bases. Germline-derived CDR1 and CDR2 are WNHNN and SYGVQD (reference sequence). The CDR3 has 16 amino acids. The CDR3 sequence: CASESVNGYRDYGYTF. DNA of the CDR3: TGCGCCAGCGAGTCCGTTAATGGTTACAGGGACTATGGCTACACCTTC.

The gene calls are TRBV20-1 and TRBJ1-1; no reliable D call. Per the germline V gene, CDR1 is DFQATT and CDR2 is SNEGSKA (reference sequence). V dropped 6 bases and J dropped 4 bases, with 9 bases sitting between them. CDR3 length equals 11 residues. CDR3 bases: TGCAGTGCCTGGCGGAGCACTGAAGCTTTCTTT. This sequence encodes CSAWRSTEAFF.

The V gene is TRBV11-2, the J gene TRBJ1-1; a weak D match, TRBD1 (6 bases). CDR3 length equals 13 residues. Trimming removed 4 bases at V and 0 bases at J, with 6 bases between. Germline loops: CDR1 SGHAT, CDR2 FQNNGV. For the CDR3, the DNA is TGTGCCAGCAGCTACAGGGTGAACACTGAAGCTTTCTTT. Translating gives CASSYRVNTEAFF.

The CDR3: CASSTTGNYGYTF. DNA for the CDR3: TGTGCCAGCTCTACGACAGGAAACTATGGCTACACCTTC. V and J are TRBV27 and TRBJ1-2; D is possibly TRBD1 (6 bases). The CDR3 covers 13 residues. Trimming took off 8 bases at V and 2 bases at J, with 12 bases between the two ends. In germline, CDR1 is MNHEY, CDR2 SMNVEV (reference sequence).

CDR3 protein: CSAPLGTQYF. The CDR3 bases are TGCAGTGCTCCCCTCGGGACCCAGTACTTC. V is TRBV20-1 and J is TRBJ2-5; D gene unclear. V was clipped by 5 bases and J by 7 bases, with 8 bases between them. CDR1 DFQATT and CDR2 SNEGSKA come from the germline V gene (reference sequence). This CDR3 is built from 10 residues.

A single count supports this clone. The chain links TRBV5-1 to TRBJ2-7, with 7 positions matching TRBD2. Trimming took 4 bases from V and 6 from J; bases not matched to a gene: 10. Germline CDR1 reads SGHRS; CDR2 reads YFSETQ. The CDR3 consists of 14 residues. This CDR3 reads CASSLGEGFGEQYF. CDR3 nucleotides: TGCGCCAGCAGCCTGGGGGAGGGGTTTGGCGAGCAGTACTTC.

This chain joins TRBV18 and TRBJ2-3; 9 bases line up with TRBD2. The CDR3 extends over 16 amino acids. Losses at the gene ends were 3 bases for V and 3 bases for J; bases not matched to a gene: 7. Germline-derived CDR1 and CDR2 are KGHSH and LQKENI. The CDR3 nucleotides are TGTGCCAGCTCACCTTATGGAGCGGGGGGTACAGATACGCAGTATTTT. It is translated as CASSPYGAGGTDTQYF.

J is TRBJ1-1 and V is TRBV6-6, with 7 bases that match TRBD1. The germline V gene encodes CDR1 MNHNY and CDR2 SVGAGI (reference sequence). The CDR3 runs to 13 residues. V trimming: 2 bases; J trimming: 7 bases; junction bases outside the gene matches: 4. Here the CDR3 DNA reads TGTGCCAGCAGTTACAGGGGGCGGGGTGAAGCTTTCTTT. As protein: CASSYRGRGEAFF.

V gene TRBV2 combines with J gene TRBJ2-5; 13 bases are shared with TRBD2. The J call may not be correct, given that the DNA end is closer to TRBJ2-7. Germline loops: CDR1 SNHLY, CDR2 FYNNEI. The CDR3 loop spans 15 amino acids. This CDR3 is CASSLLAGGPFEQYF. The CDR3 region has the DNA TGTGCCAGCAGTTTACTAGCGGGGGGGCCTTTCGAGCAGTACTTC.

As for this clone: An end of the junction does not agree with germline; a read error may underlie this. The J gene is TRBJ1-2, the V gene TRBV6-6; the D is unclear. Germline CDR1 and CDR2: MNHNY and SVGAGI (reference sequence). The CDR3 contains 13 residues. This CDR3 reads CASSRGQIMANGF. CDR3 sequence (DNA): TGTGCCAGCAGTCGAGGGCAGATTATGGCTAATGGCTTC.

The genes are TRBV2 and TRBJ1-3, with no clear D. Per the germline V gene, CDR1 is SNHLY and CDR2 is FYNNEI. V lost 8 bases and J 0 bases, leaving 11 bases between the germline ends. CDR3 length equals 14 residues. The CDR3 reads CASRIPSSGNTIYF. The CDR3 DNA reads as TGTGCCAGCCGAATTCCGAGCTCTGGAAACACCATATATTTT.

Regarding this clone: Relative to the germline gene, one junction end is altered; a read error may explain this. The CDR3 sequence: CASSLRVQETRYF. CDR3 bases: TGCGCCAGCAGCTTACGGGTCCAAGAGACCCGGTACTTC. The V and J genes are TRBV5-1 and TRBJ2-5; D call uncertain. CDR1 SGHRS and CDR2 YFSETQ come from the germline V gene. The CDR3 totals 13 residues.

This chain uses TRBV2 with TRBJ2-1, with 10 bases identical to TRBD2. CDR3 length: 15 residues. Trimming cost V 4 bases and J 6 bases; bases outside gene matches: 6. The germline CDR1 and CDR2 sequences are SNHLY and FYNNEI. The CDR3 nucleotides read TGTGCCAGCAGTGTCGGAGCGGGGGGGGTCAATGAGCAGTTCTTC. Translated, it gives CASSVGAGGVNEQFF.

The genes are TRBV5-4 and TRBJ2-3, with 7 bases matching TRBD2. The CDR3 runs to 15 residues. J gave up 4 bases and V 6 bases, and 11 bases lay outside the gene matches. The germline V gene has CDR1 SGHNT and CDR2 YYREEE (reference sequence). CDR3 DNA sequence: TGTGCCAGCACCCCCGGCGGGGGTTGGGCAGATACGCAGTATTTT. It codes for CASTPGGGWADTQYF. Filled out from reference TRBV5-4 and TRBJ2-3, the complete variable domain reads ETGVTQSPTHLIKTRGQQVTLRCSSQSGHNTVSWYQQALGQGPQFIFQYYREEENGRGNFPPRFSGLQFPNYSSELNVNALELDDSALYLCASTPGGGWADTQYFGPGTRLTVL.

The chain is built from TRBV4-1 and TRBJ1-1, with 7 bases that match TRBD1. J lost 2 bases, V lost 2 bases, and 8 bases had no gene match. The CDR3 consists of 16 residues. In germline, CDR1 is MGHRA, CDR2 YSYEKL. The CDR3 region is CASSQRRTGVNTEAFF. CDR3 bases: TGCGCCAGCAGCCAAAGGAGGACAGGAGTAAACACTGAAGCTTTCTTT.

The chain joins TRBV7-8 to TRBJ2-7; the match to TRBD2 covers 7 bases. Trimming cost V 5 bases and J 3 bases; bases outside gene matches: 1. The CDR3 spans 12 residues. The V gene's germline CDR1 is SGHVS and CDR2 FQNEAQ. The CDR3 spells CASSPGGYEQYF. The CDR3 DNA is TGTGCCAGCAGCCCGGGGGGCTACGAGCAGTACTTC. Full variable domain (rest looked up from reference TRBV7-8 and TRBJ2-7): GAGVSQSPRYKVAKRGQDVALRCDPISGHVSLFWYQQALGQGPEFLTYFQNEAQLDKSGLPSDRFFAERPEGSVSTLKIQRTQQEDSAVYLCASSPGGYEQYFGPGTRLTVT.

The chain joins TRBV2 to TRBJ1-2; a possible D gene is TRBD1 (5 bases). With 7 bases removed from V and 6 bases from J, the gap between germline ends came to 12 bases. Germline V gene lookup returns CDR1 SNHLY and CDR2 FYNNEI. The CDR3 runs to 12 residues. Here the CDR3 reads CASNRQSDGYTF. As DNA, the CDR3 is TGTGCCAGCAATCGACAGTCGGATGGCTACACCTTC.

The V and J genes are TRBV11-2 and TRBJ1-1; D call uncertain. In germline, CDR1 is SGHAT, CDR2 FQNNGV. The CDR3 length is 13 residues. V gave up 1 base and J gave up 5 bases, with 8 bases separating them. The CDR3 DNA follows: TGTGCCAGCAGCTTAGGGTACGGTACTGAAGCTTTCTTT. Amino acids: CASSLGYGTEAFF.

This chain connects TRBV5-1 to TRBJ2-7; the D is unclear. The CDR3 has 15 amino acids. Germline values: CDR1 SGHRS, CDR2 YFSETQ. Trimming shortened V by 0 bases and J by 4 bases, and 14 bases separated the two germline ends. The CDR3 DNA is TGCGCCAGCAGCTTGGGCAGGTCTCCTATTTACGAGCAGTACTTC. Protein: CASSLGRSPIYEQYF.